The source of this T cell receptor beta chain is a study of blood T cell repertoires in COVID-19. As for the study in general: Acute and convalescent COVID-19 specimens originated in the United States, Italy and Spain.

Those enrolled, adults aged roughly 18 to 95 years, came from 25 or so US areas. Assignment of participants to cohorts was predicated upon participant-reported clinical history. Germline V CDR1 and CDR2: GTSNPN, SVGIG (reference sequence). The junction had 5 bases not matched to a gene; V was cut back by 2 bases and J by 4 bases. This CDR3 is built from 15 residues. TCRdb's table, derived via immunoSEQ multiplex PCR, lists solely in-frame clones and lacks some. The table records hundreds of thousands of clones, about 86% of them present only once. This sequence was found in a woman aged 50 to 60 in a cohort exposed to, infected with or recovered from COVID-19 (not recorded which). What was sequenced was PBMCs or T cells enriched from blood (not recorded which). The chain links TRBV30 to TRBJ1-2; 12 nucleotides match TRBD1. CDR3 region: CAWSTGTGGFYGYTF. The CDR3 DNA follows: TGTGCCTGGAGTACCGGGACAGGGGGCTTCTATGGCTACACCTTC.